This T cell receptor (beta chain) was captured by sequencing in a study of blood T cell repertoires in COVID-19 (TCRdb year 2020). For the study in its entirety: Samples covering the acute and convalescent phases of COVID-19 were provided by collaborators in the United States, Italy and Spain. The prospective study material was composed of cDNA or gDNA derived from T cells, B-cell-depleted T cells, or PBMCs. Deeply sampled blood TCRbeta repertoires from subjects exposed to, actively infected with, or recovered from COVID-19 were included in the dataset. A freely available public database, intended as a resource for researchers studying the immune response to SARS-CoV-2, is where the repertoires were released. The samples were drawn from two sources: the first 160 participants of the ongoing ImmuneRACE study, and some 1,300 subjects contributed by 6 global collaborators. Nearly every sample came with metadata listing a de-identified subject ID, COVID-19 status, age in years and sex. Where HLA class I and class II types were available, the types were taken from metadata supplied by the sample provider, not from assay-based typing. The full study reports these points: Clinical and demographic metadata were provided uncurated, with the amount varying by source and participant.

Whole blood was collected in K2EDTA tubes by collaborating institutions according to the institutions' own protocols. For TCRbeta analysis, collaborator samples were shipped as frozen whole blood, as isolated PBMCs, or as DNA extracted from either sample type. The CDR3 has 15 amino acids, counting the end cysteine and phenylalanine. CDR3 DNA only is kept here, 45 bases in frame from base 1. CDR1 and CDR2 were assigned from the germline V gene (reference sequence) as SGHKS and YYEKEE. Trimming takes 3 bases off V and 3 bases off J; junction bases not matched to a gene: 4. This clone was detected only a few times. Its target antigen remains unknown. The record has no base qualities; no much larger clone is one base away. The immunoSEQ Assay, a bias-controlled multiplex PCR, was used to amplify TCRbeta CDR3 regions from genomic DNA. The study's own analysis went as follows. Within the assay, amplification of reference gene primers was used to estimate how many nucleated cells each sample contained. Sequence reads were collapsed and filtered to measure the absolute abundance of every unique TCRbeta CDR3 rearrangement. Productive Simpson clonality was computed per sample as the square root of Simpson's diversity index over productive rearrangements. TCRdb carries this immuneACCESS record with in-frame sequences only. Its versions omit some clonotypes, under half of them owing to an unresolved V gene in the studies checked, with the rest unexplained. That table is the source of V, J and clone size, and D and trimming were worked out from the DNA. The sample contains around 190,000 clones, about 80% of them found a single time. Together, the top ten hold around 6.3% of the sample.

The material sequenced was peripheral blood. This clonotype was obtained from a man between 65 and 80 years old with active or convalescent COVID-19. The V and J segments used are TRBV5-5 and TRBJ1-1; 11 middle bases align to TRBD1. The CDR3 sequence is CASSWGTGGYTEAFF. In nucleotides, the sequence is TGTGCCAGCAGCTGGGGGACAGGGGGATACACTGAAGCTTTCTTT.